This note documents a single TCR beta chain sequence. Its specificity is not known. All donors provided no fewer than one pre-ART and no fewer than two post-ART PBMC samples. The United States was where all participants with HIV were treated. The assay, immunoSEQ v3.0, was run at survey level. Assay used: immunoSEQ multiplex PCR; TCRdb lists only in-frame clones, some missing. The table has around 21,000 clones, around 83% seen once. Germline V CDR1 and CDR2: MNHEY, SMNVEV (reference sequence). The CDR3 runs to 15 residues. With 0 bases removed from V and 2 bases from J, the gap between germline ends came to 11 bases. The data were taken from a study of long-term antiretroviral therapy in people with HIV. Study-level results: Against controls, HIV repertoires showed narrower ranges of CDR3 length. Blood dating 2004 to 2017 may reflect older ART regimens.

This TCR was sampled from a woman aged 30 to 39 with HIV. The chain employs TRBV27 and TRBJ2-7; D perhaps matches TRBD1 (7 bases). This sample comprised unsorted PBMCs, obtained 0.2 years after starting antiretroviral therapy. Here the CDR3 DNA reads TGTGCCAGCAGTTTATCCGCCAGGGGGGCCTACGAGCAGTACTTC. Its translation: CASSLSARGAYEQYF.